Below, 30 T cell receptor beta chains from the same sample are listed, as sequenced in a study of shared clonotypes between healthy human individuals. Repertoires were generated with immunoSEQ multiplex PCR, while TCRdb's copy carries only in-frame clones and drops some. The sample contains some 470,000 clones, about 82% of which appear only once. Sequences were obtained from PBMCs. These receptors all stem from a woman aged 35 to 49 in good health. Some clones in this sample may be carry-over from other donors' samples.

The chain recombines TRBV15 with TRBJ2-5; possibly TRBD2 for D (6 bases). The end of the DNA aligns better with TRBJ2-7, so the J call may be wrong. The CDR3 loop spans 15 amino acids. Germline loops: CDR1 LNHNV, CDR2 YYDKDF (reference sequence). The CDR3 nucleotides are TGTGCCACCAGCGGGGACTCATCGAGCTCCTACGAGCAGTACTTC. Its protein is CATSGDSSSSYEQYF.

The J gene is TRBJ1-1, the V gene TRBV7-3; perhaps TRBD1 as D (5 bases). Trimming took off 1 base at V and 7 bases at J, with 10 bases between the two ends. CDR1 and CDR2 from the germline V gene are SGHTA and FQGTGA. CDR3 length: 13 amino acids. The chain's CDR3 is CASSLNTGNEAFF. In nucleotides, the CDR3 is TGTGCCAGCAGCTTAAACACAGGAAATGAAGCTTTCTTT.

Comment on this clone: This CDR3 is also generated by other DNA sequences in the sample. V usage is TRBV6-6 and J usage is TRBJ1-5; no reliable D call. The CDR3 has 15 amino acids. Germline V CDR1 and CDR2: MNHNY, SVGAGI (reference sequence). Trimming shortened V by 6 bases and J by 1 base, and 13 bases separated the two germline ends. The CDR3 loop reads CASSYGRPSNQPQHF. The CDR3 nucleotides are TGTGCCAGCAGCTACGGACGACCCAGCAATCAGCCCCAGCATTTT.

The V gene is TRBV5-1, the J gene TRBJ1-2; D is possibly TRBD1 (6 bases). V was clipped by 2 bases and J by 0 bases, with 8 bases between them. Germline values: CDR1 SGHRS, CDR2 YFSETQ. This CDR3 comprises 14 residues. The CDR3 spells CASSLGDTNYGYTF. The CDR3 DNA reads TGCGCCAGCAGCTTAGGGGACACTAACTATGGCTACACCTTC.

The rearrangement joins TRBV5-4 to TRBJ1-4, with TRBD1 identical over 11 bases. CDR1 and CDR2 from the germline V gene are SGHNT and YYREEE (reference sequence). Trimming removed 4 bases from V and 7 bases from J; junction bases left unmatched: 12. There are 17 residues in the CDR3. The CDR3 spells CASSSGQGARRSEKLFF. In nucleotides, the CDR3 is TGTGCCAGCAGCAGCGGACAGGGGGCAAGGAGAAGTGAAAAACTGTTTTTT.

The chain's CDR3 is CASSLGVTGSDTEAFF. The CDR3 coding sequence is TGCGCCAGCAGCTTGGGGGTTACAGGATCAGACACTGAAGCTTTCTTT. The chain has TRBV5-1 and TRBJ1-1, with D possibly matching TRBD1 (5 bases). The CDR3 sequence is 16 residues long. Germline values: CDR1 SGHRS, CDR2 YFSETQ. V lost 0 bases and J lost 3, with 15 bases in between.

This chain joins TRBV19 and TRBJ2-1; 9 bases map to TRBD2. CDR1 LNHDA and CDR2 SQIVND come from the germline V gene (reference sequence). The CDR3 length is 16 residues. Trimming at V came to 1 base and at J to 3 bases, leaving 4 bases not matched to a gene. DNA for the CDR3: TGTGCCAGTAGTATAGTCTCTAGCGGGATCTACAATGAGCAGTTCTTC. Protein: CASSIVSSGIYNEQFF.

The rearrangement joins TRBV30 to TRBJ1-4; no reliable D call. The CDR3 runs to 13 residues. Deletions cut 0 bases from V and 5 bases from J, with 7 bases between. Germline V gene data show CDR1 as GTSNPN and CDR2 as SVGIG (reference sequence). CDR3 in amino acids: CAWSVHRNEKLFF. The CDR3 region has the DNA TGTGCCTGGAGTGTACACCGGAATGAAAAACTGTTTTTT.

This clone was found many times. Other nucleotide sequences in the sample specify the same CDR3. The chain combines TRBV7-2 with TRBJ2-7; TRBD1 aligns across 9 bases. V lost 5 bases and J lost 3; bases outside the gene matches: 5. The CDR3 is 14 residues long. CDR1 SGHTA and CDR2 FQGNSA come from the germline V gene. The CDR3 reads CASSILTGGYEQYF. Here the CDR3 DNA reads TGTGCCAGCAGCATTCTGACAGGGGGCTACGAGCAGTACTTC.

The rearrangement joins TRBV28 to TRBJ2-1, with 7 bases aligning to TRBD1. Losses at the gene ends were 4 bases for V and 6 bases for J; bases not matched to a gene: 9. The CDR3 loop spans 15 amino acids. Germline V lookup: CDR1 MDHEN, CDR2 SYDVKM. This CDR3 reads CASSSPGQSANEQFF. CDR3 bases: TGTGCCAGCAGTTCACCGGGACAGTCGGCCAATGAGCAGTTCTTC.

The genes are TRBV5-5 and TRBJ2-7, with a possible D match to TRBD2 (6 bases). V was shortened by 4 bases and J by 0 bases, with 17 bases between the two germline ends. The CDR3 length is 16 residues. CDR1 SGHKS and CDR2 YYEKEE come from the germline V gene (reference sequence). The CDR3 coding sequence is TGTGCCAGCAGCCCTGGTGCGAGGAGGGGCTCCTACGAGCAGTACTTC. This gives the protein CASSPGARRGSYEQYF.

This clone was seen a few times. The V and J genes are TRBV11-3 and TRBJ2-1, with a possible D match to TRBD2 (5 bases). V was clipped by 5 bases and J by 9 bases, with 14 bases between them. CDR3 length: 13 amino acids. From germline, CDR1 is SGHNT and CDR2 YENEEA. Here the CDR3 reads CASSAELVTEQFF. CDR3 nucleotides: TGTGCCAGCAGCGCGGAACTAGTTACTGAGCAGTTCTTC.

The table lists this clone with many counts. This chain links TRBV19 with TRBJ1-1; tentative D call: TRBD1 (6 bases). The CDR3 spans 15 residues. V was cut by 4 bases and J by 5 bases, with 17 bases left in between. Germline assignment: CDR1 LNHDA and CDR2 SQIVND (reference sequence). CDR3 loop: CASSKGGWSWTEAFF. In DNA form, the CDR3 reads TGTGCCAGTAGTAAGGGGGGGTGGTCGTGGACTGAAGCTTTCTTT.

The chain uses TRBV18 and TRBJ2-5; TRBD1 matches 11 bases. CDR3 size: 15 residues. Unmatched junction bases numbered 2, after V lost 0 bases and J lost 5 bases. Germline CDR1 reads KGHSH; CDR2 reads LQKENI. This chain's CDR3 is CASSPPDRGLETQYF. The CDR3 DNA reads as TGTGCCAGCTCACCACCGGACAGGGGGCTTGAGACCCAGTACTTC.

This clone came up once. The chain is built from TRBV29-1 and TRBJ1-2; D uncertain. Germline V CDR1 and CDR2: SQVTM, ANQGSEA. V lost 4 bases and J 7 bases, leaving 13 bases between the germline ends. The CDR3 length is 12 residues. CDR3 residues: CSVVEGASGYTF. In nucleotides, the CDR3 is TGCAGCGTTGTAGAGGGCGCCAGTGGCTACACCTTC.

The chain links TRBV27 to TRBJ1-1; D gene ambiguous. Germline V gene data show CDR1 as MNHEY and CDR2 as SMNVEV (reference sequence). The CDR3 has 13 residues. V was shortened by 11 bases and J by 2 bases, with 15 bases between the two germline ends. The CDR3 coding sequence is TGTGCCTACCTCATGTGCCTTAACACTGAAGCTTTCTTT. Translation gives CAYLMCLNTEAFF.

The chain has TRBV18 and TRBJ1-1, with 11 bases lining up with TRBD1. Trimming took 6 bases from V and 6 from J; bases not matched to a gene: 3. CDR3 length: 13 residues. Germline V gene sequence: CDR1 KGHSH, CDR2 LQKENI. The DNA of the CDR3 is TGTGCCAGCTCGTCGGGACAGGGGGCTGAAGCTTTCTTT. It codes for CASSSGQGAEAFF.

A note on this clone: The identical CDR3 is also encoded by other nucleotide sequences in the sample. V usage is TRBV30 and J usage is TRBJ2-5; D is perhaps TRBD1 or TRBD2 (5 bases each). From germline, CDR1 is GTSNPN and CDR2 SVGIG (reference sequence). Trimming removed 1 base at V and 5 bases at J, with 5 bases between. The CDR3 totals 11 residues. CDR3 in amino acids: CAWSGGETQYF. The CDR3 region has the DNA TGTGCCTGGAGTGGGGGGGAGACCCAGTACTTC.

The chain has TRBV5-1 and TRBJ2-1; 10 positions agree with TRBD2. CDR3 size: 15 residues. V trimming: 4 bases; J trimming: 2 bases; junction bases outside the gene matches: 3. Germline loops: CDR1 SGHRS, CDR2 YFSETQ. In nucleotides, the CDR3 is TGCGCCAGCAGCACCACTAGCGGGACCTACAATGAGCAGTTCTTC. This codes for CASSTTSGTYNEQFF.

V is TRBV5-1 and J is TRBJ1-2, with a possible D match to TRBD1 (5 bases). Trimming stripped 0 bases from V and 6 bases from J, with 15 bases between. The V gene's germline CDR1 is SGHRS and CDR2 YFSETQ. This CDR3 contains 15 residues. The CDR3 region is CASSLAPGQADGYTF. The CDR3, as DNA: TGCGCCAGCAGCTTGGCCCCGGGGCAGGCAGATGGCTACACCTTC.

The gene calls are TRBV6-1 and TRBJ1-2; 10 nucleotides line up with TRBD1. In germline, CDR1 is MNHNS, CDR2 SASEGT. The CDR3 consists of 15 residues. The ends lost 6 bases at V and 4 bases at J; junction bases unmatched: 8. The CDR3 sequence: CASRTMGQGTYGYTF. The CDR3, as DNA: TGTGCCAGCAGAACAATGGGACAGGGGACCTATGGCTACACCTTC.

The CDR3 loop is CASSLVAREETQYF. DNA for the CDR3: TGTGCCAGCAGCTTAGTGGCCAGGGAGGAGACCCAGTACTTC. The rearrangement joins TRBV7-2 to TRBJ2-5, with D perhaps matching TRBD1 or TRBD2 (5 bases each). Trimming left V 1 base short and J 5 bases short, with 11 bases between. Germline loops: CDR1 SGHTA, CDR2 FQGNSA. The CDR3 spans 14 residues.

The CDR3 spells CAISESSGNEQFF. The CDR3 DNA reads TGTGCCATCAGTGAGTCGAGCGGGAATGAGCAGTTCTTC. This chain links TRBV10-3 with TRBJ2-1; tentative D call: TRBD2 (6 bases). V dropped 0 bases and J dropped 7 bases, with 7 bases sitting between them. Germline lookup yields CDR1 ENHRY and CDR2 SYGVKD. This CDR3 region has 13 residues.

The chain carries TRBV7-9 and TRBJ2-7; 7 bases are a match to TRBD1. V gave up 8 bases and J gave up 0 bases; unmatched junction bases: 1. Germline assignment: CDR1 SEHNR and CDR2 FQNEAQ (reference sequence). The CDR3 covers 12 residues. This CDR3 is CASRQGSYEQYF. The CDR3 DNA reads as TGTGCCAGCCGACAGGGCTCCTACGAGCAGTACTTC.

The chain uses TRBV7-2 and TRBJ2-5; 8 bases line up with TRBD1. The CDR3 is 15 amino acids. Germline V CDR1 and CDR2: SGHTA, FQGNSA. Trimming removed 5 bases from V and 1 base from J; junction bases left unmatched: 6. The CDR3 sequence: CASSTQGTGQETQYF. In DNA form, the CDR3 reads TGTGCCAGCAGCACACAGGGGACAGGCCAAGAGACCCAGTACTTC.

The chain links TRBV5-4 to TRBJ1-1, with 8 bases that match TRBD1. Per the germline V gene, CDR1 is SGHNT and CDR2 is YYREEE (reference sequence). The CDR3 totals 14 residues. Trimming at V came to 4 bases and at J to 1 base, leaving 3 bases not matched to a gene. The CDR3 nucleotides are TGTGCCAGCAGCCCAACAGGGGGGAACACTGAAGCTTTCTTT. Its translation: CASSPTGGNTEAFF.

The chain joins TRBV29-1 to TRBJ2-5; possible D gene TRBD2, 6 bases. Germline CDR1 SQVTM, CDR2 ANQGSEA. V gave up 8 bases and J gave up 5 bases, with 18 bases separating them. The CDR3 loop spans 13 amino acids. CDR3 region: CSTRGGVWETQYF. The CDR3 region has the DNA TGCAGCACCCGAGGAGGGGTTTGGGAGACCCAGTACTTC.

This clone was observed a handful of times. The gene calls are TRBV7-9 and TRBJ2-1; 7 bases match TRBD2. V shed 5 bases and J 6 bases; nucleotides not matched to a gene: 7. Germline-derived CDR1 and CDR2 are SEHNR and FQNEAQ (reference sequence). This CDR3 is 14 amino acids long. CDR3 protein: CASSPHGGGNEQFF. As DNA, the CDR3 is TGTGCCAGCAGCCCCCATGGGGGGGGCAATGAGCAGTTCTTC.

The chain employs TRBV27 and TRBJ1-5; TRBD1 matches 9 bases. The trim removed 5 bases at V and 6 bases at J, leaving 8 bases unmatched. Germline CDR1 MNHEY, CDR2 SMNVEV (reference sequence). The CDR3 covers 15 residues. In nucleotides, the CDR3 is TGTGCCAGCAGTGCGACCGGGACAGGGACTCAGCCCCAGCATTTT. The encoded protein is CASSATGTGTQPQHF.

With regard to this clone: An end of the junction differs from the germline gene, which may be a read error. The chain has TRBV4-1 and TRBJ2-7; 9 nucleotides align to TRBD2. This CDR3 has 14 residues. Germline CDR1 MGHRA, CDR2 YSYEKL. The CDR3 spells CASSPRAAGGERYF. The CDR3 DNA reads as TGCGCCAGCAGCCCCCGGGCAGCGGGAGGTGAGCGGTACTTC.